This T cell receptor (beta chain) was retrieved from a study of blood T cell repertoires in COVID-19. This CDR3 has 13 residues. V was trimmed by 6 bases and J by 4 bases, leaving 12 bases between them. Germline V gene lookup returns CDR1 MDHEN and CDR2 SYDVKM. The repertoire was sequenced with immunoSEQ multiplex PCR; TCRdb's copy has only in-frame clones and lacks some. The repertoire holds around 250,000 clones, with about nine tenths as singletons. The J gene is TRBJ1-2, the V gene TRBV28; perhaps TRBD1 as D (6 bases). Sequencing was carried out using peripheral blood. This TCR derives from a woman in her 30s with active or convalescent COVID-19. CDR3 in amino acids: CASRGNRAYGYTF. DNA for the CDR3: TGTGCCAGCAGGGGGAACAGGGCCTATGGCTACACCTTC.